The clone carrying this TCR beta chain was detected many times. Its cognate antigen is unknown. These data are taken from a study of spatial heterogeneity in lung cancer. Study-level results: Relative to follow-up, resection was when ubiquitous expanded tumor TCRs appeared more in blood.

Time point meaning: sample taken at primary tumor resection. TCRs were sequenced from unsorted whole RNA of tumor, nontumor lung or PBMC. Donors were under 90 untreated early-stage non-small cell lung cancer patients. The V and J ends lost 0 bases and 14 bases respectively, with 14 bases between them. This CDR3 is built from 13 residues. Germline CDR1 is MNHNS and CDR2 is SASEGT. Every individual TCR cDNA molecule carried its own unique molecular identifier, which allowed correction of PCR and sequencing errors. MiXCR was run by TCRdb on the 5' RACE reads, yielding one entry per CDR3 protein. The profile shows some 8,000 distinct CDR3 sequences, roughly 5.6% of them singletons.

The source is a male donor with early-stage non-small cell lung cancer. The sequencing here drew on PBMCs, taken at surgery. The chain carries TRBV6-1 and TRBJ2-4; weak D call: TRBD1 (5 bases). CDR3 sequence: CASSEARTAQEYF. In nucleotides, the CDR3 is TGTGCCAGCAGTGAAGCGCGCACAGCACAGGAGTACTTC.